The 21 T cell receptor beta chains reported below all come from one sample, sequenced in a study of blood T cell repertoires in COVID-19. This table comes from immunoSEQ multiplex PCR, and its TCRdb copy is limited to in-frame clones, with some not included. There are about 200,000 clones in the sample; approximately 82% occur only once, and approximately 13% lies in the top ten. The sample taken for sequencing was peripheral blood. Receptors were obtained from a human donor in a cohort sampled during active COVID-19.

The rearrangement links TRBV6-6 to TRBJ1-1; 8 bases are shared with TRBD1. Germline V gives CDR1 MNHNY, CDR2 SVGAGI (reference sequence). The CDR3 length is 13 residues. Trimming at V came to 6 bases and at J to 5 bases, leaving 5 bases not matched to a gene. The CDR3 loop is CASSPRGRTEAFF. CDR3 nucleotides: TGTGCCAGCAGCCCCAGGGGGCGAACTGAAGCTTTCTTT.

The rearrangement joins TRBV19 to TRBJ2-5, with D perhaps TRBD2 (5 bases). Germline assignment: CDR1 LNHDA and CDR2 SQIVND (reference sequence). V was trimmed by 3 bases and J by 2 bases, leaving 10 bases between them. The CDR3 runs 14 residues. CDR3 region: CASSMFRDQETQYF. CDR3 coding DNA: TGTGCCAGTAGTATGTTTCGGGATCAAGAGACCCAGTACTTC.

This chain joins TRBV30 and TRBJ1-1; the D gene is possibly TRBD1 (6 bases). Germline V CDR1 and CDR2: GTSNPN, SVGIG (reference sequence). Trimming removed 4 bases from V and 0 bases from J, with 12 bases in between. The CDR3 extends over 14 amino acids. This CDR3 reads CAWITRGMNTEAFF. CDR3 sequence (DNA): TGTGCCTGGATCACGAGGGGGATGAACACTGAAGCTTTCTTT.

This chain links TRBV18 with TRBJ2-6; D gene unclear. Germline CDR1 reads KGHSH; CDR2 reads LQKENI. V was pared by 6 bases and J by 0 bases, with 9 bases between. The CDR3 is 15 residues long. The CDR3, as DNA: TGTGCCAGCTCTCGGGTTGACTCTGGGGCCAACGTCCTGACTTTC. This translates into CASSRVDSGANVLTF.

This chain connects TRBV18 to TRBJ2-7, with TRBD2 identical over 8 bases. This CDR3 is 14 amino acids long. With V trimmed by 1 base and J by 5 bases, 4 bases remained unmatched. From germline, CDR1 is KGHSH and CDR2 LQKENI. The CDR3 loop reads CASSPQREGHEQYF. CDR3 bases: TGTGCCAGCTCACCACAACGGGAGGGACACGAGCAGTACTTC.

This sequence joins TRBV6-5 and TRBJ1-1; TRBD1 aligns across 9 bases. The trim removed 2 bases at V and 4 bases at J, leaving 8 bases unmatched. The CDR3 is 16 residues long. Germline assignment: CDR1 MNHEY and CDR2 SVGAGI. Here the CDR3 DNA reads TGTGCCAGCAGTTACGCCGGGACAGGGCGGGTCACTGAAGCTTTCTTT. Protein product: CASSYAGTGRVTEAFF.

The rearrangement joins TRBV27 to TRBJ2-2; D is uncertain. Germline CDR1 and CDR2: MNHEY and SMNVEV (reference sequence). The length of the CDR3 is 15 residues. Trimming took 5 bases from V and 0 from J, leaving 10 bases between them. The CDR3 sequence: CASSISTSNTGELFF. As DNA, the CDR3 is TGTGCCAGCAGTATCAGTACATCGAACACCGGGGAGCTGTTTTTT.

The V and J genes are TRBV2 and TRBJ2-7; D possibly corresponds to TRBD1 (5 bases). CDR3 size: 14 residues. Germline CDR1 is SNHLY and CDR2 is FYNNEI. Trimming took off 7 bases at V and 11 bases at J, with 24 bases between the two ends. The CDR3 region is CASKAGQGPTKEYF. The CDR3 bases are TGTGCCAGCAAGGCAGGGCAGGGCCCTACGAAGGAGTACTTC.

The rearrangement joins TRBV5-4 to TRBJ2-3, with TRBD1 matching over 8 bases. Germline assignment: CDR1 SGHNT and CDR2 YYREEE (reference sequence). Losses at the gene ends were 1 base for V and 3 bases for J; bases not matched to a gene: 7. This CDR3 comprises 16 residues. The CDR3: CASSLYRGKGTDTQYF. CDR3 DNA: TGTGCCAGCAGCTTGTACAGGGGGAAGGGTACAGATACGCAGTATTTT.

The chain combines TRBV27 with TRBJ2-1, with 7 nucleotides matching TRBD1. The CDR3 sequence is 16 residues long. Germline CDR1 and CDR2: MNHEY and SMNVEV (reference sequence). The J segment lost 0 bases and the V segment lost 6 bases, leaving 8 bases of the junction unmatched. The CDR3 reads CASRDTGVSSYNEQFF. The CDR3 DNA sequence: TGTGCCAGCAGAGACACAGGGGTAAGCTCCTACAATGAGCAGTTCTTC.

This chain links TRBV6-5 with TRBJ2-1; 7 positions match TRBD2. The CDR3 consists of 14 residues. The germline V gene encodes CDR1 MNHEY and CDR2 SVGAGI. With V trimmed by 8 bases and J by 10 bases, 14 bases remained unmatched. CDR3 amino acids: CASFPSLGGGEQFF. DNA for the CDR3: TGTGCCAGCTTTCCTTCTCTGGGGGGAGGGGAGCAGTTCTTC.

CDR3 in DNA: TGTGCCAGCAGCCAAGATGGTGGAGGGACGTGGTCACCCCTCCACTTT. Translated, it gives CASSQDGGGTWSPLHF. The rearrangement joins TRBV3-1 (or the pseudogene TRBV3-2) to TRBJ1-6; tentatively, D is TRBD1 (5 bases). The germline V and J ends were trimmed by 0 bases and 10 bases, with 16 bases remaining between them. CDR1 is LGHDT and CDR2 is YNNKEL in the germline V gene (reference sequence). The CDR3 consists of 16 residues.

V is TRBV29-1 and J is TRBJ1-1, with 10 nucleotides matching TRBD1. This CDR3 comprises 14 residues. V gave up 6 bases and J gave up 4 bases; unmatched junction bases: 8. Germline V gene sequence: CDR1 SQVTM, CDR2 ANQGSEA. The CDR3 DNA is TGCAGCGTAACAGACAGGGGGCGGGGCACTGAAGCTTTCTTT. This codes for CSVTDRGRGTEAFF.

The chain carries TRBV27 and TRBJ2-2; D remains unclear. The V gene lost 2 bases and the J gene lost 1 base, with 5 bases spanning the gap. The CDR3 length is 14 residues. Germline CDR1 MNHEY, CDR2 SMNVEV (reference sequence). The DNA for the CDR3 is TGTGCCAGCAGTTTAACTTTGAACACCGGGGAGCTGTTTTTT. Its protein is CASSLTLNTGELFF.

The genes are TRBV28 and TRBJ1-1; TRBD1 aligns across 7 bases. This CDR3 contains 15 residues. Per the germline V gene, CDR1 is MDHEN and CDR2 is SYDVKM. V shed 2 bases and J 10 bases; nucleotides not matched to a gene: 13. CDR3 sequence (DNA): TGTGCCAGCAGTTTACCGACAGGGCCGATGGGGGGAGCTTTCTTT. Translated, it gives CASSLPTGPMGGAFF.

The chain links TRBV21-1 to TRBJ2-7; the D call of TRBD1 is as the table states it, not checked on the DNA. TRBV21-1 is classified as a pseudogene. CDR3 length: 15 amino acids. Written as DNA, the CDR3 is TGTGCCAGCAGCACCCGGACAGGGTCTAAGTACGAGCAGTACTTC. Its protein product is CASSTRTGSKYEQYF.

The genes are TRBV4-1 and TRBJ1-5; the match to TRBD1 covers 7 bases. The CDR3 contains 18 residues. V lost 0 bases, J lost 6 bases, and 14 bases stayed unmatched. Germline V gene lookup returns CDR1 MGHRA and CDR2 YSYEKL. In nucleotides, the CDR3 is TGCGCCAGCAGCCAAGATCCGGGGGACAGCGCGGGAAGTCAGCCCCAGCATTTT. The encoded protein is CASSQDPGDSAGSQPQHF.

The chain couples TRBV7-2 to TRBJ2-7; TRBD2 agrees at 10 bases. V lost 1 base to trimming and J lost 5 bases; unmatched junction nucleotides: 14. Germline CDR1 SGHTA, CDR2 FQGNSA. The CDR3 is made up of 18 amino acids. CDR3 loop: CASSLVRGPSGSTHEQYF. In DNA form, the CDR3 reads TGTGCCAGCAGCTTAGTCCGGGGGCCTAGCGGGAGTACCCACGAGCAGTACTTC. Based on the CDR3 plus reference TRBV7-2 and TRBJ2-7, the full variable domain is GAGVSQSPSNKVTEKGKDVELRCDPISGHTALYWYRQSLGQGLEFLIYFQGNSAPDKSGLPSDRFSAERTGGSVSTLTIQRTQQEDSAVYLCASSLVRGPSGSTHEQYFGPGTRLTVT.

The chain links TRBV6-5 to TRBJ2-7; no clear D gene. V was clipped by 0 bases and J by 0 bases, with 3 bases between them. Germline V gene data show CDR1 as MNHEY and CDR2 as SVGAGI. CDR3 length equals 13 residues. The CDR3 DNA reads TGTGCCAGCAGTTACTCCGTCTCCTACGAGCAGTACTTC. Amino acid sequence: CASSYSVSYEQYF.

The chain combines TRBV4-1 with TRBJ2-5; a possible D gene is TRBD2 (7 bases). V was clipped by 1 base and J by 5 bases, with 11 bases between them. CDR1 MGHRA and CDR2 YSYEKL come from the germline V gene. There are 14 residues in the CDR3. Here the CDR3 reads CASSQGGRGETQYF. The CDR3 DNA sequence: TGCGCCAGCAGCCAAGGGGGGAGGGGGGAGACCCAGTACTTC.

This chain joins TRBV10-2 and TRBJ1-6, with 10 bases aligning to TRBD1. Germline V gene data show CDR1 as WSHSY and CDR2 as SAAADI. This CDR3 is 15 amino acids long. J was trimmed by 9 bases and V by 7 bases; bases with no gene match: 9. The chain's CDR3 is CASTSTGGGGSPLHF. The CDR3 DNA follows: TGCGCCAGCACCTCGACAGGGGGCGGTGGTTCACCCCTCCACTTT.